This is a list of T cell receptor beta chains from one sample in a study of OX40 agonist ivuxolimab in advanced cancers. Method: immunoSEQ multiplex PCR; TCRdb's copy keeps in-frame clones and lacks some. The table includes 43,000 or so clones, approximately 83% detected once. The material sequenced was CD4+ or CD8+ T cells sorted from blood, taken in a trial of the OX40 agonist ivuxolimab. The receptors shown here come from an adult with an advanced solid tumor such as melanoma, head and neck, liver or kidney cancer. Each CDR3 is given with its conserved first and last residue. The D gene is left open where the match is weak. The size entry is marked missing in some rows and otherwise reads once, few, many or a size class.

size	V	J	D	DNA	CDR3
few	TRBV9	TRBJ2-1	TRBD2	TGTGCCAGCAGCGTACAACTAGCGGGCTCCTACAATGAGCAGTTCTTC	CASSVQLAGSYNEQFF
.	TRBV19	TRBJ2-1	.	TGTGCCAGTAGTCCCCCCCCAGGGATGGGAAATGAGCAGTTCTTC	CASSPPPGMGNEQFF
.	TRBV18	TRBJ1-1	TRBD1	TGTGCCAGCTCATCTGGGACAGGAAACACTGAAGCTTTCTTT	CASSSGTGNTEAFF
.	TRBV20-1	TRBJ2-5	.	TGCAGTGCTCTAGGGCCGGCCCAGTACTTC	CSALGPAQYF
.	TRBV7-2	TRBJ2-2	TRBD2	TGTGCCAGCAGCTTGGGCGGGGGGTATACCGGGGAGCTGTTTTTT	CASSLGGGYTGELFF
.	TRBV6-1	TRBJ2-1	.	TGTGCCAGCAGAGACGTTCGCTCCTACAATGAGCAGTTCTTC	CASRDVRSYNEQFF
.	TRBV7-3	TRBJ2-1	TRBD2	TGTGCCAGCAGCTCACGGCTAGCGGGAGGTTCCAATGAGCAGTTCTTC	CASSSRLAGGSNEQFF
.	TRBV2	TRBJ2-5	.	TGTGCCAGCAGTGCCCGGAGGGGGGGAGGAGAGACCCAGTACTTC	CASSARRGGGETQYF
.	TRBV7-2	TRBJ1-1	.	TGTGCCAGCAGCTTAGCGCCAGGCGCTGAAGCTTTCTTT	CASSLAPGAEAFF
.	TRBV19	TRBJ2-3	TRBD1	TGTGCCACCTCGGACAGGGGAGATACGCAGTATTTT	CATSDRGDTQYF
.	TRBV9	TRBJ1-4	TRBD1	TGTGCCAGCAGCGTAGGGGGGGACAGGGATGAAAAACTGTTTTTT	CASSVGGDRDEKLFF
.	TRBV7-9	TRBJ1-5	TRBD1	TGTGCCAGCAGCTTACAGGGGGATAGCAATCAGCCCCAGCATTTT	CASSLQGDSNQPQHF
once	TRBV2	TRBJ2-1	TRBD2	TGTGCCAGCAGTGAAGAAGAAGCGGGGGGGCTCAATGAGCAGTTCTTC	CASSEEEAGGLNEQFF
.	TRBV7-6	TRBJ1-1	.	TGTGCCAGCAGCTTATCAGGGAACACTGAAGCTTTCTTT	CASSLSGNTEAFF
.	TRBV12-5	TRBJ2-1	.	TGTGCTAGTGGTCAAGCCTTAAATAGCCTGGTCGAGCAGTTCTTC	CASGQALNSLVEQFF
.	TRBV25-1	TRBJ1-1	.	TGTGCCAGCAGGAGAGGGGACACTGAAGCTTTCTTT	CASRRGDTEAFF
.	TRBV7-2	TRBJ2-7	.	TGTGCCAGCAGCCCAGACAGGAGCCGGCCCTACGAGCAGTACTTC	CASSPDRSRPYEQYF
.	TRBV5-4	TRBJ1-4	TRBD1	TGTGCCAGCAGCTTGGTGTCAGGGGGTGATGAAAAACTGTTTTTT	CASSLVSGGDEKLFF
.	TRBV19	TRBJ2-1	.	TGTGCCAGTAGTATCGAGCGGTCGGGGACCAATGAGCAGTTCTTC	CASSIERSGTNEQFF
.	TRBV14	TRBJ2-5	TRBD1	TGTGCCAGCAGCCAAGGACAGGGTACCCAGTACTTC	CASSQGQGTQYF
once	TRBV19	TRBJ2-2	.	TGTGCCAGTAGTATTCTGCAGACGAACACCGGGGAGCTGTTTTTT	CASSILQTNTGELFF
once	TRBV6-1	TRBJ2-3	.	TGTGCCAGCAGTGGCCCAGGCACAGATACGCAGTATTTT	CASSGPGTDTQYF
once	TRBV21-1	TRBJ1-5	.	TGTGCCAGCAGCAAATCCCGAGGAGGCAATCAGCCCCAGCATTTT	CASSKSRGGNQPQHF
once	TRBV5-1	TRBJ2-3	TRBD2	TGCGCCAGCAGTAGCGGGGGCACAGATACGCAGTATTTT	CASSSGGTDTQYF
.	TRBV11-2	TRBJ2-3	.	TGTGCCAGCAGCTTAAGGGGGAGCACAGATACGCAGTATTTT	CASSLRGSTDTQYF
.	TRBV11-2	TRBJ2-1	TRBD2	TGTGCCAGCAGCTTAGAATGGGAGGCGGGAGACGGAAATGAGCAGTTCTTC	CASSLEWEAGDGNEQFF
.	TRBV6-1	TRBJ2-7	TRBD2	TGTGCCAGCAGTCCGCTCGGGACTACCTACGAGCAGTACTTC	CASSPLGTTYEQYF
few	TRBV6-1	TRBJ2-7	.	TGTGCCAGCAGTGAAGCTCTAGCGGGACAGGGCTACGAGCAGTACTTC	CASSEALAGQGYEQYF
.	TRBV5-1	TRBJ1-3	TRBD1	TGCGCCAGCAGCCCGGGACAGGGAGGAAACACCATATATTTT	CASSPGQGGNTIYF
.	TRBV7-9	TRBJ2-7	.	TGTGCCAGCAGCTCCCCTGGGACCTACGAGCAGTACTTC	CASSSPGTYEQYF
.	TRBV5-1	TRBJ2-7	TRBD1	TGCGCCAGCAGCACTACAGGGGAACCCTCCTACGAGCAGTACTTC	CASSTTGEPSYEQYF
.	TRBV11-2	TRBJ2-7	TRBD2	TGTGCCAGCAGCTTAGGACTAGCTGACTACGAGCAGTACTTC	CASSLGLADYEQYF
.	TRBV19	TRBJ2-1	.	TGTGCCAGTAGTTCGTCCGGGGAGTTGGGGGATGAGCAGTTCTTC	CASSSSGELGDEQFF
.	TRBV2	TRBJ2-2	.	TGTGCCAGCAGTGTGACAACGACCGGGGAGCTGTTTTTT	CASSVTTTGELFF
.	TRBV19	TRBJ2-1	.	TGTGCCAGTAGTATGGTCATTAGCTCCTACAATGAGCAGTTCTTC	CASSMVISSYNEQFF
.	TRBV9	TRBJ1-1	.	TGTGCCAGCAGCGGAGGGGGATGGAACACTGAAGCTTTCTTT	CASSGGGWNTEAFF
.	TRBV18	TRBJ2-6	TRBD2	TGTGCCAGCTCACCTAACGCGGGAGGAGGCTCTGGGGCCAACGTCCTGACTTTC	CASSPNAGGGSGANVLTF
.	TRBV5-4	TRBJ2-7	TRBD1	TGTGCCAGCAGCCTTCCGGGACAGACCTACGAGCAGTACTTC	CASSLPGQTYEQYF
.	TRBV27	TRBJ1-2	.	TGTGCCAGCACCCCCGGCGGACAGCGATATGGGGGAGATGGCTACACCTTC	CASTPGGQRYGGDGYTF
.	TRBV2	TRBJ1-5	.	TGTGCCAGCAGTGAATATGTAGGGGGCAATCAGCCCCAGCATTTT	CASSEYVGGNQPQHF
.	TRBV6-1	TRBJ2-2	TRBD1	TGTGCCAGCAGTGTAGCTAGACAGGGATTGGCCGGGGAGCTGTTTTTT	CASSVARQGLAGELFF
.	TRBV19	TRBJ2-3	TRBD2	TGTGCCAGTAGTAGGGGACTAGGGGCAGATACGCAGTATTTT	CASSRGLGADTQYF
.	TRBV10-3	TRBJ2-5	.	TGTGCCATCAGTGAGTCGGGTACGAGGATGGAGACCCAGTACTTC	CAISESGTRMETQYF
.	TRBV11-2	TRBJ1-2	.	TGTGCCAGCAGCCCCATAAAGGGAATTAACTATGGCTACACCTTC	CASSPIKGINYGYTF
.	TRBV12-5	TRBJ2-2	TRBD2	TGTGCTGCGCGGGAGGCGCAGACCGGGGAGCTGTTTTTT	CAAREAQTGELFF
.	TRBV6-6	TRBJ2-7	TRBD2	TGTGCCAGCAGTCTAGCGGGAGGAGCCCCCTACGAGCAGTACTTC	CASSLAGGAPYEQYF
.	TRBV6-1	TRBJ2-7	.	TGTGCCAGCAGTGAAATGGGCGGGGCAACCTACGAGCAGTACTTC	CASSEMGGATYEQYF
.	TRBV14	TRBJ2-1	TRBD2	TGTGCCAGCAGCCAATTAAGCGGGGGGGCTCTCGATGAGCAGTTCTTC	CASSQLSGGALDEQFF
.	TRBV13	TRBJ2-1	.	TGTGCCAGCAGTTTAGCGGAAAGCGCTGCGGGAACGAGTGAGCAGTTCTTC	CASSLAESAAGTSEQFF
.	TRBV7-2	TRBJ2-7	.	TGTGCCAGCAGCTTAATCACTAGCCAAACCTACGAGCAGTACTTC	CASSLITSQTYEQYF
.	TRBV5-1	TRBJ2-5	.	TGCGCCAGCAGCTTGAAGCCCCAAGAGACCCAGTACTTC	CASSLKPQETQYF
.	TRBV25-1	TRBJ2-2	TRBD2	TGTGCCAGCAACTATTATGGCCAGCGGGGTGACACCGGGGAGCTGTTTTTT	CASNYYGQRGDTGELFF
.	TRBV28	TRBJ2-1	.	TGTGCCAGCCTCCGCGGTGGTGAGCAGTTCTTC	CASLRGGEQFF
.	TRBV29-1	TRBJ2-1	.	TGCAGCGTTGTAGGGGGAGGACTAGGCAATGAGCAGTTCTTC	CSVVGGGLGNEQFF
.	TRBV6-6	TRBJ1-2	TRBD1	TGTGCCAGCAGATCTGGACAGGGGGGTGACTATGGCTACACCTTC	CASRSGQGGDYGYTF